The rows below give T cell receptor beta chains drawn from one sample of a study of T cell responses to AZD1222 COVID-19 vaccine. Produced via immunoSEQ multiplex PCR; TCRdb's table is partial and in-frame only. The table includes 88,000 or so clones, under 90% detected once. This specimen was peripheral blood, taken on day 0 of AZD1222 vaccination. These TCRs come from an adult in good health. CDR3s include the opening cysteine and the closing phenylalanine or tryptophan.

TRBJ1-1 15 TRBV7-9 CASSLTTQGSTEAFF
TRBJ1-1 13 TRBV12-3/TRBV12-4 CASSLGPYTEAFF
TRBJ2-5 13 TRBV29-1 CSHTRDSTMTQYF
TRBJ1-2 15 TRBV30 CAWMVGGWANYGYTF
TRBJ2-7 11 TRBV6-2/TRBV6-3 CASSYFYEQYF
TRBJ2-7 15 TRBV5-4 CASSLGLVIAYEQYF
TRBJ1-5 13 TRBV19 CASRGQGNQPQHF
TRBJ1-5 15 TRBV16 CASSSGEGAGQPQHF
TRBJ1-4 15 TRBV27 CASSSLGTTNEKLFF
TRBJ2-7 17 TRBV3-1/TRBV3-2 CASSQDGRGQGNYEQYF
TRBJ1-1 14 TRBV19 CASRDRGGNTEAFF
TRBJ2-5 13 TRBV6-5 CASSWDHQETQYF